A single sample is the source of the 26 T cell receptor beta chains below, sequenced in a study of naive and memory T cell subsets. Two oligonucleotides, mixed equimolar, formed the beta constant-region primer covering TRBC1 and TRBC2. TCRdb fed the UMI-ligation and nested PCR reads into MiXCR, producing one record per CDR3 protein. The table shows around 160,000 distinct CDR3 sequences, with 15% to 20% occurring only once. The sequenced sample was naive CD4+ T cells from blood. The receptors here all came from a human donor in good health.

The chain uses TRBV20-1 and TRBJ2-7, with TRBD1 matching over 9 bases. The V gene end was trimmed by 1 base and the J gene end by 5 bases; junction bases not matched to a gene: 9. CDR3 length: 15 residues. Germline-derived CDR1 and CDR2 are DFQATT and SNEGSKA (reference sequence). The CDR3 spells CSARVVTGGLNEQYF. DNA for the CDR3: TGCAGTGCTAGAGTCGTGACAGGGGGTTTGAACGAGCAGTACTTC.

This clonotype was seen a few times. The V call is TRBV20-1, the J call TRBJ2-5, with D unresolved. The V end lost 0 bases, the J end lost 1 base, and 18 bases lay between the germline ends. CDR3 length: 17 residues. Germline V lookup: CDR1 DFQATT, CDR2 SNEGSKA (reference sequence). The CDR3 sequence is CSARDGHVLKSQETQYF. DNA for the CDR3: TGCAGTGCTAGAGATGGGCACGTCTTAAAATCCCAAGAGACCCAGTACTTC.

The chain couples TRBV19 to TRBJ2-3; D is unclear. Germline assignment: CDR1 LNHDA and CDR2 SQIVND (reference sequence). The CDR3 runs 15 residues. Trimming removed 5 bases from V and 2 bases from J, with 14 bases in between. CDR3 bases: TGTGCCAGTAGTCCAGGTAACGGATTCACAGATACGCAGTATTTT. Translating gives CASSPGNGFTDTQYF.

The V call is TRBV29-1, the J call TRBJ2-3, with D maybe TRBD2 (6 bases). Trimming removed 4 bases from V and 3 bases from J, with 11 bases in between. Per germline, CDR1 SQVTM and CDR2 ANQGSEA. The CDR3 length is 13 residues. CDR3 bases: TGCAGCGTTGCGTCGGGAGCGACAGATACGCAGTATTTT. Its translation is CSVASGATDTQYF.

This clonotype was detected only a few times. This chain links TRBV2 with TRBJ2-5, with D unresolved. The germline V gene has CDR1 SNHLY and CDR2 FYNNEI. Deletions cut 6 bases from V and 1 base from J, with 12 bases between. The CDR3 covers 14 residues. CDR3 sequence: CASSETEFQETQYF. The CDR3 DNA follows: TGTGCCAGCAGCGAAACAGAATTCCAAGAGACCCAGTACTTC.

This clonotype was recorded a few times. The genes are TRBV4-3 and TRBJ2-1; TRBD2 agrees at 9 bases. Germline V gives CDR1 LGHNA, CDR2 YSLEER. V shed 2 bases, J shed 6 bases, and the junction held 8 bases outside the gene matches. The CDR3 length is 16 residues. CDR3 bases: TGCGCCAGCAGCCAAAGAGCGGGGGGCCCACCCAATGAGCAGTTCTTC. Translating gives CASSQRAGGPPNEQFF.

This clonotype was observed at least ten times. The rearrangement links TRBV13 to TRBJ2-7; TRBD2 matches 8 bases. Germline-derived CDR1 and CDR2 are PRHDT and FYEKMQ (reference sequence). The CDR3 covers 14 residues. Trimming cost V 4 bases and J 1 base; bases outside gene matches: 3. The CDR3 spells CASSSPSGSYEQYF. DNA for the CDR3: TGTGCCAGCAGCTCCCCTAGCGGGTCCTACGAGCAGTACTTC.

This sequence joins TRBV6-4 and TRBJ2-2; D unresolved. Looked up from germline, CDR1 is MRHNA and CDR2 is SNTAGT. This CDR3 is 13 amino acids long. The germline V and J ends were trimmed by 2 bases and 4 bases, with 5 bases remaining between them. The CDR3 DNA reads TGTGCCAGCAGTGACGGCGGCACCGGGGAGCTGTTTTTT. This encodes CASSDGGTGELFF.

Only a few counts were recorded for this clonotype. The CDR3 DNA is TGTGCCAGCAGCTTAGGAAGGCTTGAATCACCCCTCCACTTT. This gives the protein CASSLGRLESPLHF. The J gene is TRBJ1-6, the V gene TRBV7-9; D uncertain. The CDR3 consists of 14 residues. From germline, CDR1 is SEHNR and CDR2 FQNEAQ (reference sequence). V shed 1 base and J shed 10 bases, with 11 bases lying between them. The full variable domain, completed using reference TRBV7-9 and TRBJ1-6, is DTGVSQNPRHKITKRGQNVTFRCDPISEHNRLYWYRQTLGQGPEFLTYFQNEAQLEKSRLLSDRFSAERPKGSFSTLEIQRTEQGDSAMYLCASSLGRLESPLHFGNGTRLTVT.

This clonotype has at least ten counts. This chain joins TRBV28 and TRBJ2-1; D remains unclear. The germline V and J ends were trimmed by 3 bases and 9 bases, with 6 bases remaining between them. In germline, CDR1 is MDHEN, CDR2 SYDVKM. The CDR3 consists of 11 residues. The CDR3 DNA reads TGTGCCAGCAGTTTTCGCGCTGAGCAGTTCTTC. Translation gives CASSFRAEQFF.

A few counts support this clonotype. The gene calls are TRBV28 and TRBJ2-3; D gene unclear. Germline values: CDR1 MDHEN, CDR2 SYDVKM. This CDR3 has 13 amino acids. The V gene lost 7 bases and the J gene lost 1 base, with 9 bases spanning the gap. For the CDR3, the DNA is TGTGCCAGCATCCCTAGGGGCACAGATACGCAGTATTTT. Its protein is CASIPRGTDTQYF. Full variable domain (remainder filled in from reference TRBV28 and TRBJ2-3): DVKVTQSSRYLVKRTGEKVFLECVQDMDHENMFWYRQDPGLGLRLIYFSYDVKMKEKGDIPEGYSVSREKKERFSLILESASTNQTSMYLCASIPRGTDTQYFGPGTRLTVL.

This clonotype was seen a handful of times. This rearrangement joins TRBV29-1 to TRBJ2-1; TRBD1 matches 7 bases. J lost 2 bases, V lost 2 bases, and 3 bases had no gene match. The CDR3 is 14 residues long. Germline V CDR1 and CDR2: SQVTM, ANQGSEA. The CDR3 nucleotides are TGCAGCGTTGAACGGCAGGGGGCCTACAATGAGCAGTTCTTC. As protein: CSVERQGAYNEQFF.

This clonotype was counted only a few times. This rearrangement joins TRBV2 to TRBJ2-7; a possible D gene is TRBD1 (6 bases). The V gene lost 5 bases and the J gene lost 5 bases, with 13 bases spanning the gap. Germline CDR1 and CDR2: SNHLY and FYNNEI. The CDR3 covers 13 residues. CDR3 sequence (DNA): TGTGCCAGCAGTACTACAGGGCGTGACGAGCAGTACTTC. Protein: CASSTTGRDEQYF.

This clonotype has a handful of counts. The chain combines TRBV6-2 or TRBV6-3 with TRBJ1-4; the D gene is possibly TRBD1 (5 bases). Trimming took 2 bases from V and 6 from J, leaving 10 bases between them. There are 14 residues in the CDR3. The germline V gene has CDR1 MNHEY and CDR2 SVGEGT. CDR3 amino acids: CASSYPQVHEKLFF. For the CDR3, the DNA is TGTGCCAGCAGTTACCCACAGGTCCATGAAAAACTGTTTTTT.

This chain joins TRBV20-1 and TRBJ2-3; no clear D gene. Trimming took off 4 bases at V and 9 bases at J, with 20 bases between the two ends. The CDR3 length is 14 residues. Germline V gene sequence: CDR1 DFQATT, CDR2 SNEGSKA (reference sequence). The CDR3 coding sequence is TGCAGTGCTAATAGCTTATCGGTCCGTGAGACGCAGTATTTT. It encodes CSANSLSVRETQYF.

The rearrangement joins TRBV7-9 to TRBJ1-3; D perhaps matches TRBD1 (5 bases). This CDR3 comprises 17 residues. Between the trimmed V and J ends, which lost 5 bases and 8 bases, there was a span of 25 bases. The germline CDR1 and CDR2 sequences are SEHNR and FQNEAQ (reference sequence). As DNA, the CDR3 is TGTGCCAGCAGCGCAAGCGACAGAATCATCTTTATGGACACCATATATTTT. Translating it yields CASSASDRIIFMDTIYF.

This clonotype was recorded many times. In DNA, the CDR3 is TGTGCCAGCAGTGAAACGGGGGAATACAATGAGCAGTTCTTC. As protein: CASSETGEYNEQFF. The chain is built from TRBV12-3 or TRBV12-4 and TRBJ2-1, with a possible D match to TRBD2 (6 bases). V lost 5 bases and J 4 bases, leaving 12 bases between the germline ends. There are 14 residues in the CDR3.

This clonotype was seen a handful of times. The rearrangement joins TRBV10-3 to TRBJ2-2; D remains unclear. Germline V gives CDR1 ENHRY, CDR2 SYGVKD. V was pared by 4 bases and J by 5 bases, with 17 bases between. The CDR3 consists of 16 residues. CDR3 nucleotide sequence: TGTGCCATCAGTGGGACCCGGACCACCGAGACCGGGGAGCTGTTTTTT. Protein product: CAISGTRTTETGELFF.

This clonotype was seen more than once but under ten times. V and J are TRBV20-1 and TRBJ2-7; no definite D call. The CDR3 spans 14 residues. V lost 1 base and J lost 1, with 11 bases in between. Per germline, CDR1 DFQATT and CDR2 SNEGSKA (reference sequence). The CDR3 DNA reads TGCAGTGCTAGAGGGTATTCTGTATCCTACGAGCAGTACTTC. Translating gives CSARGYSVSYEQYF.

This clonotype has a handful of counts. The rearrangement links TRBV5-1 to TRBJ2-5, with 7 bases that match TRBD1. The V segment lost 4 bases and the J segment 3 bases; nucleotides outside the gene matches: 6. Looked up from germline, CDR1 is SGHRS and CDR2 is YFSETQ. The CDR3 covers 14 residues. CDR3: CASSRDSTEETQYF. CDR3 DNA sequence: TGCGCCAGCAGCCGGGACAGTACTGAAGAGACCCAGTACTTC.

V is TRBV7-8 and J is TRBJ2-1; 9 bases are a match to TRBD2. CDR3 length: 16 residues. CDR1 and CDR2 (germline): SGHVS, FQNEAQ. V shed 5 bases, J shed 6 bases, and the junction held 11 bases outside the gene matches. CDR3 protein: CASSILSGRTGNEQFF. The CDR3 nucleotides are TGTGCCAGCAGCATTCTGAGCGGGAGGACCGGCAATGAGCAGTTCTTC.

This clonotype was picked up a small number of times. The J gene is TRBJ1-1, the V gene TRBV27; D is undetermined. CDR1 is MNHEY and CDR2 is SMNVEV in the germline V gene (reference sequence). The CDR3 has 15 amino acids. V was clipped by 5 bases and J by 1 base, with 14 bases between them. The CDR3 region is CASSGIGYGNTEAFF. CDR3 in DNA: TGTGCCAGCAGTGGGATAGGGTACGGGAACACTGAAGCTTTCTTT.

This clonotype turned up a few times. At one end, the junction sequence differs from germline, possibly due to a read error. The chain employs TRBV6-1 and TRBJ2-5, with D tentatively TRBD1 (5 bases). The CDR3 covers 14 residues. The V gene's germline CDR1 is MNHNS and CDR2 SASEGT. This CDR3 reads CASSGPAGQQTQYF. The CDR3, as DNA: TGTGCCAGTAGTGGCCCGGCAGGGCAGCAGACCCAGTACTTC.

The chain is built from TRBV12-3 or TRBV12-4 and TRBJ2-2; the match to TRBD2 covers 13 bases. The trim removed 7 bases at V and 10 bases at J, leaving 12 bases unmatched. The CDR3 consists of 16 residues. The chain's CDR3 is CASTPLPLAGGMELFF. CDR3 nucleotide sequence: TGTGCCAGCACCCCACTCCCACTAGCGGGAGGGATGGAGCTGTTTTTT.

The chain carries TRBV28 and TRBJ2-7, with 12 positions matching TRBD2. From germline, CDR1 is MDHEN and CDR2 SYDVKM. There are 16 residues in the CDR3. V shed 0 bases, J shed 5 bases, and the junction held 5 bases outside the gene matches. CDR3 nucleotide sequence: TGTGCCAGCAGTTTATGGACTAGCGGGGGTGGGGACGAGCAGTACTTC. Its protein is CASSLWTSGGGDEQYF. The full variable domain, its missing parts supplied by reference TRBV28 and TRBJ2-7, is DVKVTQSSRYLVKRTGEKVFLECVQDMDHENMFWYRQDPGLGLRLIYFSYDVKMKEKGDIPEGYSVSREKKERFSLILESASTNQTSMYLCASSLWTSGGGDEQYFGPGTRLTVT.

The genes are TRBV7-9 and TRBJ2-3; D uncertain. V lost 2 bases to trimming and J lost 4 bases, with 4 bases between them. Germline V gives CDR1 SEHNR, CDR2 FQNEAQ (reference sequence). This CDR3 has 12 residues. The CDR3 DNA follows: TGTGCCAGCAGCTTATTAGCAGATACGCAGTATTTT. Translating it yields CASSLLADTQYF.